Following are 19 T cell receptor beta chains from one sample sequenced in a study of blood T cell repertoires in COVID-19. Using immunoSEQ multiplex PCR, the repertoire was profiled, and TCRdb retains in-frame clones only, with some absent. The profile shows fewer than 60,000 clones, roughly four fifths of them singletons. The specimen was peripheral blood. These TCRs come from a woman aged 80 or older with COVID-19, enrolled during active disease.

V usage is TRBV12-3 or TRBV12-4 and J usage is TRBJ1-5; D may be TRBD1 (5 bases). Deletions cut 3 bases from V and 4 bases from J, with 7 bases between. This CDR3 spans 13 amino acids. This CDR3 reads CASSLTENQPQHF. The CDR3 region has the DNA TGTGCCAGCAGTTTGACAGAAAATCAGCCCCAGCATTTT.

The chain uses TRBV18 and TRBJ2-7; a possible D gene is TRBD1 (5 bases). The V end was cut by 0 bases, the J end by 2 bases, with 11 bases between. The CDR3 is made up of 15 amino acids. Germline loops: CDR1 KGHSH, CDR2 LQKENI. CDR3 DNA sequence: TGTGCCAGCTCACCACCGGTCAGGACACCCTACGAGCAGTACTTC. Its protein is CASSPPVRTPYEQYF. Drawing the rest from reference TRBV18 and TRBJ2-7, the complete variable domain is NAGVMQNPRHLVRRRGQEARLRCSPMKGHSHVYWYRQLPEEGLKFMVYLQKENIIDESGMPKERFSAEFPKEGPSILRIQQVVRGDSAAYFCASSPPVRTPYEQYFGPGTRLTVT.

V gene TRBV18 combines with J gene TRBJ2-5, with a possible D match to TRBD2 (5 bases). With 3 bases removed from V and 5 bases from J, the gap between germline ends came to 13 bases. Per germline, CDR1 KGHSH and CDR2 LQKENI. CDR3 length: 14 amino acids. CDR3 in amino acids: CASSPAAPGETQYF. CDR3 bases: TGTGCCAGCTCACCGGCGGCCCCGGGGGAGACCCAGTACTTC.

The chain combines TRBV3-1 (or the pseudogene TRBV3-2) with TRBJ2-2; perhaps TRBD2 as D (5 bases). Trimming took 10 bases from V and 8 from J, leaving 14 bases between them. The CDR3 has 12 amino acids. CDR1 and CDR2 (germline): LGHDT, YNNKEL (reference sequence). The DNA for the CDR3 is TGTGCCACCGTCGGAGGTCGGGGGGAGCTGTTTTTT. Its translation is CATVGGRGELFF.

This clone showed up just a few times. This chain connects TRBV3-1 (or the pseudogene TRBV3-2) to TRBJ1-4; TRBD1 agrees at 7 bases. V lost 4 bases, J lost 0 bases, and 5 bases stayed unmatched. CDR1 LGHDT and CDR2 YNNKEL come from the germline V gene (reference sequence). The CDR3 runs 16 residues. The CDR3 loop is CASSRPGTATNEKLFF. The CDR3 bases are TGTGCCAGCAGCCGCCCCGGGACAGCAACTAATGAAAAACTGTTTTTT.

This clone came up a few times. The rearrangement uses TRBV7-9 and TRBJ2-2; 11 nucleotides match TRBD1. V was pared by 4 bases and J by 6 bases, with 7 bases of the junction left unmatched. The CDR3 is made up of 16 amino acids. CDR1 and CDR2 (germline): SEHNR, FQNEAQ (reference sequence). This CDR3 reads CASSSGGQGAAGELFF. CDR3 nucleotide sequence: TGTGCCAGCAGCTCCGGAGGACAGGGGGCCGCCGGGGAGCTGTTTTTT.

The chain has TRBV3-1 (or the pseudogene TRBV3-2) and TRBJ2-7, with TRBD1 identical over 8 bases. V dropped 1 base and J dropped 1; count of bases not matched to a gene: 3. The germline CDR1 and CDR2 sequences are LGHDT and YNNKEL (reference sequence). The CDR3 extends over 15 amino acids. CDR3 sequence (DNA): TGTGCCAGCAGCCAAGTAGGGACAGGATCCTACGAGCAGTACTTC. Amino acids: CASSQVGTGSYEQYF.

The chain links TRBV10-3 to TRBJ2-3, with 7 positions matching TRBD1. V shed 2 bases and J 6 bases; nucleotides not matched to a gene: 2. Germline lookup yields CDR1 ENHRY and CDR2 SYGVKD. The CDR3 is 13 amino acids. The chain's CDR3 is CAISEGQADTQYF. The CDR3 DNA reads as TGTGCCATCAGTGAGGGACAGGCGGATACGCAGTATTTT.

The CDR3 sequence: CASSLAPSGMETQYF. The CDR3 DNA is TGTGCCAGCAGTTTAGCCCCTAGCGGGATGGAGACCCAGTACTTC. The chain employs TRBV27 and TRBJ2-5, with 9 bases matching TRBD2. The V and J ends lost 2 bases and 5 bases, in that order; junction bases with no gene match: 6. Germline CDR1 and CDR2: MNHEY and SMNVEV (reference sequence). CDR3 length: 15 amino acids.

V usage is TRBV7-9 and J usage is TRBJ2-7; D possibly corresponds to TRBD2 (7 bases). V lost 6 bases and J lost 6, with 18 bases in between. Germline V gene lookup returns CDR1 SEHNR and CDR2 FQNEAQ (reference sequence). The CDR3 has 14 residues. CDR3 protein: CASRPRGGGGEQYF. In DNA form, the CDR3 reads TGTGCCAGCAGACCTAGGGGGGGAGGCGGCGAGCAGTACTTC.

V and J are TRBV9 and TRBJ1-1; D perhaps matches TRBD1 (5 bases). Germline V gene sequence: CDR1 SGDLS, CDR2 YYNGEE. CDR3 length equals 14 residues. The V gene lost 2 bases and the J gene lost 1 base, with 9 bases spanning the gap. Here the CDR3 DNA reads TGTGCCAGCAGCGTCCGCGGGGGGAACACTGAAGCTTTCTTT. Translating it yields CASSVRGGNTEAFF.

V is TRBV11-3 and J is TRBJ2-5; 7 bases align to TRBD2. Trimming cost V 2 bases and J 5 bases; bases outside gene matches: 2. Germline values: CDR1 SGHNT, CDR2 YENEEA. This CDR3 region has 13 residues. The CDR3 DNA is TGTGCCAGCAGCTTATTAGCGGGCGAGACCCAGTACTTC. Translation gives CASSLLAGETQYF.

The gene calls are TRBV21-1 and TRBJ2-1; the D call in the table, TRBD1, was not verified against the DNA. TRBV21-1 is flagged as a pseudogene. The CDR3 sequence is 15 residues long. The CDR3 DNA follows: TGTGCCAGCAGTACGAGACAGGGCTCCTACAATGAGCAGTTCTTC. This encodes CASSTRQGSYNEQFF.

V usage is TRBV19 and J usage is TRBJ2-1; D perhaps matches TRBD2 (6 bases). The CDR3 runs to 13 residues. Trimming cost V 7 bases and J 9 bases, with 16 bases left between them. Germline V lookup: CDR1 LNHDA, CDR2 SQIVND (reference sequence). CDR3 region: CASTGTALGEQFF. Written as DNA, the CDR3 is TGTGCCAGTACCGGGACTGCCTTGGGTGAGCAGTTCTTC.

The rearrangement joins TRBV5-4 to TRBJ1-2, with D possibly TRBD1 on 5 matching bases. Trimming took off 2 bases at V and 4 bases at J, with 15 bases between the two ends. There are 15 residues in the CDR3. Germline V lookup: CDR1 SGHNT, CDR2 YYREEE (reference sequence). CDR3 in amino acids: CASSLDPGDSYGYTF. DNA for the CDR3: TGTGCCAGCAGCTTAGACCCCGGGGACTCCTATGGCTACACCTTC.

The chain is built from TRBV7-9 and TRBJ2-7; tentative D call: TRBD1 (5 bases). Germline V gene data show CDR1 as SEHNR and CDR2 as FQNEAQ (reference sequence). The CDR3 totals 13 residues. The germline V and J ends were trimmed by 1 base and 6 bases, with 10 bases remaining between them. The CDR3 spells CASSLGQGVEQYF. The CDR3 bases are TGTGCCAGCAGCTTAGGCCAGGGTGTCGAGCAGTACTTC.

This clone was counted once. CDR3: CSARAGNEQFF. The DNA for the CDR3 is TGCAGTGCTAGAGCAGGGAATGAGCAGTTCTTC. J is TRBJ2-1 and V is TRBV20-1, with D perhaps TRBD1 (5 bases). In germline, CDR1 is DFQATT, CDR2 SNEGSKA (reference sequence). Trimming cost V 1 base and J 7 bases, with 5 bases left between them. This CDR3 region has 11 residues.

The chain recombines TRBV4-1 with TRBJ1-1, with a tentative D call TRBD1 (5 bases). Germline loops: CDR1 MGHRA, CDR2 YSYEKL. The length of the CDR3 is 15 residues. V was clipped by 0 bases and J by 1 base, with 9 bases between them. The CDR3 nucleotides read TGCGCCAGCAGCCAAGATCGGGGGGGGAACACTGAAGCTTTCTTT. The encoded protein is CASSQDRGGNTEAFF.

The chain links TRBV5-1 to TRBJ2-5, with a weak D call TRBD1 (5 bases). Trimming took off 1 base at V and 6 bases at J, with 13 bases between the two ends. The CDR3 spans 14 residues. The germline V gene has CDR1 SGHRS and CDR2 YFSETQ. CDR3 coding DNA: TGCGCCAGCAGCTTGAAGTGGCAGGACAAGACCCAGTACTTC. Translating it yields CASSLKWQDKTQYF.